This T cell receptor beta chain was sequenced in a study of blood T cell repertoires in COVID-19. At the level of the study: Samples of COVID-19 (acute and convalescent) were obtained from the United States, Italy and Spain.

Original methodology: Reference gene primer amplification yielded estimated nucleated cell counts. Measured with immunoSEQ multiplex PCR; TCRdb has only the in-frame clones, and not every one. The DNA gave D and trimming, while V, J and clone size come from that table. The table lists roughly 4,700 clones, almost 75% of them singletons. Sequenced sample: peripheral blood. This TCR was sampled from a human donor in a cohort sampled during active COVID-19.

The CDR3 sequence: CASRRSNTEAFF. DNA of the CDR3: TGTGCCAGCAGGAGGTCGAACACTGAAGCTTTCTTT. This chain connects TRBV12-3 or TRBV12-4 to TRBJ1-1; D remains unclear. The CDR3 contains 12 residues. Between the trimmed V and J ends, which lost 6 bases and 1 base, there was a span of 6 bases.